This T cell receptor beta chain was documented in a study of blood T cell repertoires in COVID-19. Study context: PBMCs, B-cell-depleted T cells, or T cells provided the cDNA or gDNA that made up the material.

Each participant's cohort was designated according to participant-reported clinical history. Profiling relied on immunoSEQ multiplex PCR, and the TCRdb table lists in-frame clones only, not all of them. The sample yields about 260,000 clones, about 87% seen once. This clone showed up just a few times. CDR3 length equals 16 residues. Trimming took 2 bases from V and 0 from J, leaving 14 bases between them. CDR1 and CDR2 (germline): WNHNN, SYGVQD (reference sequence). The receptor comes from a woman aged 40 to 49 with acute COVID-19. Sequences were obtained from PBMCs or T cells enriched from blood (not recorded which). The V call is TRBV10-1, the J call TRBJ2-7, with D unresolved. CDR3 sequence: CASSERRNAYSYEQYF. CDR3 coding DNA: TGCGCCAGCAGTGAGCGGCGGAACGCCTACTCCTACGAGCAGTACTTC.